These 9 T cell receptor beta chains originate from one sample sequenced in a study of CXCR3-negative and CXCR3-positive naive CD8 T cells. Findings and limits, study-wide: For CXCR3-positive naive cells, TRB CDR3s were more hydrophobic than those of CXCR3-negative naive cells.

Libraries were UMI-labeled 5' RACE TRB cDNA. TCRdb re-called the 5' RACE reads; one entry per CDR3 protein, DNA not given. The clone table shows 150,000 to 180,000 distinct CDR3 sequences, with the ten largest holding approximately 0.5%. No antigen has been assigned to these receptors. The material sequenced was naive CXCR3+ CD8+ T cells from blood. Subset specified: CD45RO-CCR7+CD27+CD95- naive CD8+ T cells expressing CXCR3 (TNR3+). These receptors all come from a human donor in good health. Some clones in this sample may be carry-over from other donors' samples.

The rearrangement uses TRBV7-6 and TRBJ2-2. The CDR3 extends over 16 amino acids. Germline V lookup: CDR1 SGHVS, CDR2 FNYEAQ. The CDR3 reads CASSSGSLRGTGELFF.

The J gene is TRBJ2-5, the V gene TRBV11-2; no DNA is available, so the TRBD1 call from TCRdb remains unchecked. This CDR3 comprises 14 residues. Germline CDR1 reads SGHAT; CDR2 reads FQNNGV. The CDR3 loop is CASSSSTGATPQYF. Combining the CDR3 with reference TRBV11-2 and TRBJ2-5 gives the whole variable domain EAGVAQSPRYKIIEKRQSVAFWCNPISGHATLYWYQQILGQGPKLLIQFQNNGVVDDSQLPKDRFSAERLKGVDSTLKIQPAKLEDSAVYLCASSSSTGATPQYFGPGTRLLVL.

CDR3 sequence: CASSYQTGMRVTGELFF. This chain connects TRBV7-9 to TRBJ2-2; TCRdb's assignment of TRBD1 cannot be checked, as there is no DNA. Germline V gene data show CDR1 as SEHNR and CDR2 as FQNEAQ (reference sequence). The CDR3 extends over 17 amino acids.

The V and J genes are TRBV7-2 and TRBJ2-7; TCRdb's D call, TRBD1, is unchecked because there is no DNA. The CDR3 totals 15 residues. CDR1 is SGHTA, CDR2 FQGNSA, per germline. The CDR3 is CASSLEPGSSYEQYF.

The chain uses TRBV19 and TRBJ2-3; with no DNA, the TCRdb D assignment of TRBD2 cannot be verified. The CDR3 is made up of 17 amino acids. Looked up from germline, CDR1 is LNHDA and CDR2 is SQIVND (reference sequence). The chain's CDR3 is CATTGTSGGAGTDTQYF.

The chain links TRBV12-3 or TRBV12-4 to TRBJ2-7; TCRdb's D call, TRBD2, is unchecked because there is no DNA. There are 14 residues in the CDR3. Here the CDR3 reads CASSLGTSGVEQYF.

The rearrangement uses TRBV7-2 and TRBJ1-1. Per germline, CDR1 SGHTA and CDR2 FQGNSA. The CDR3 length is 14 residues. The CDR3 is CASSLAQENTEAFF.

The chain recombines TRBV7-6 with TRBJ2-1; as DNA is missing, the TRBD1 call by TCRdb cannot be tested. Germline CDR1 is SGHVS and CDR2 is FNYEAQ. The CDR3 is made up of 15 amino acids. The CDR3 spells CASSSRQGLRNEQFF.

This chain links TRBV13 with TRBJ1-1; checking the TCRdb D call of TRBD1 is not possible without DNA. The V gene's germline CDR1 is PRHDT and CDR2 FYEKMQ (reference sequence). The CDR3 is made up of 16 amino acids. CDR3 region: CASSPLGDRGADEAFF.